This T cell receptor (beta chain) was obtained from a study of T cell responses to AZD1222 COVID-19 vaccine. Findings of the study overall: Spike regions recognized by vaccine-associated CD4 TCRs spanned the protein, led by 160-218 and 743-854. The donor cohort was predominantly white British with a female majority, and clonal diversity may have been underestimated. Just 5 or 6 AZD1222 recipients tested seropositive at baseline. Nearly half of spike-specific TCRs reportedly target variant regions that are unmutated in the B.1.351 and B.1.1.7 variants.

The protocol was immunoSEQ multiplex PCR, while the TCRdb copy is restricted to in-frame clones and leaves out a portion. The table has about 210,000 clones, around 94% seen once. V shed 6 bases, J shed 10 bases, and the junction held 2 bases outside the gene matches. Germline-derived CDR1 and CDR2 are MDHEN and SYDVKM. The length of the CDR3 is 12 residues. This clone was seen only once. Antigen: not known. The material was peripheral blood, obtained 28 days after the second dose of the MenACWY control vaccine. The chain links TRBV28 to TRBJ1-6; 8 nucleotides agree with TRBD1. The receptor was derived from an adult who received the MenACWY meningococcal vaccine as a control. In DNA form, the CDR3 reads TGTGCCAGCAGGTCAGGGGGCTCACCCCTCCACTTT. Protein: CASRSGGSPLHF.